This paragraph reports one T cell receptor beta chain. What it binds is unknown. Looked up from germline, CDR1 is LGHNA and CDR2 is YSLEER. The CDR3 length is 16 residues. The trim removed 1 base at V and 11 bases at J, leaving 11 bases unmatched. The entry originates in a study of Ad26.COV2.S vaccination and SARS-CoV-2 variants. Findings of the study overall: Vaccinated and placebo-treated recipients had similar non-spike TCR breadth. Analyses of TCR breadth and depth may have underestimated total T cell responses. Breadth, reportedly substantial, characterized the spike-specific CD8+ and CD4+ T cell responses after vaccination. The placebo group had lower spike-specific TCR breadth than the vaccine recipients did.

The method was immunoSEQ multiplex PCR; TCRdb's version includes in-frame clones alone and lacks a portion of them. The table records 75,000 to 100,000 clones, less than 85% of them present only once. This chain joins TRBV4-3 and TRBJ1-1; 12 bases agree with TRBD1. This specimen was peripheral blood, taken after recovery from COVID-19. The TCR originated in a human donor who had recovered from COVID-19. Here the CDR3 reads CASSQAGTGGGSPAFF. CDR3 DNA: TGCGCCAGCAGCCAAGCCGGGACAGGGGGCGGTTCCCCGGCTTTCTTT.